What follows describes a single TCR beta chain. This sample stems from a study of OX40 agonist ivuxolimab in advanced cancers. Libraries were prepared by immunoSEQ multiplex PCR; TCRdb keeps only in-frame clonotypes and omits some of them. The sample carries more than 55,000 clones, approximately 91% recorded once. Germline V gives CDR1 LNHDA, CDR2 SQIVND (reference sequence). The CDR3 length is 13 residues. V was cut by 5 bases and J by 12 bases, with 16 bases left in between. The receptor was derived from an adult with an advanced solid tumor such as melanoma, head and neck, liver or kidney cancer. Sequenced material: CD4+ or CD8+ T cells sorted from blood, taken in a trial of the OX40 agonist ivuxolimab. The rearrangement uses TRBV19 and TRBJ1-4; weak D call: TRBD1 (6 bases). DNA of the CDR3: TGTGCCAGTAGTCATAGCAGACAGGATGAACTGTTTTTT. Translation: CASSHSRQDELFF.